A single sample gave rise to the 16 T cell receptor beta chains below, sequenced in a study of T cells in tuberculosis. Specified time point: new active TB diagnosis, blood taken before or within 7 days of starting treatment. Clones were read by immunoSEQ multiplex PCR, and TCRdb kept only the in-frame ones, dropping some. Of 25,000 to 35,000 clones listed, roughly 87% are singletons. The starting material was PBMCs, obtained at tuberculosis diagnosis. All receptors come from an adult with tuberculosis.

The rearrangement joins TRBV5-1 to TRBJ2-7; 9 nucleotides line up with TRBD2. The junction had 7 bases not matched to a gene; V was cut back by 0 bases and J by 0 bases. Germline-derived CDR1 and CDR2 are SGHRS and YFSETQ. The CDR3 sequence is 17 residues long. This CDR3 reads CASSLGLADHSSYEQYF. For the CDR3, the DNA is TGCGCCAGCAGCTTGGGACTAGCGGACCATAGCTCCTACGAGCAGTACTTC.

The rearrangement links TRBV5-1 to TRBJ2-3, with TRBD2 matching 13 bases. This CDR3 contains 16 residues. After removal of 5 bases from V and 2 bases from J, the junction contained 5 bases not matched to a gene. Germline values: CDR1 SGHRS, CDR2 YFSETQ. CDR3 nucleotides: TGCGCCAGCAGTTCCGGGACTAGCGGGGCCACAGATACGCAGTATTTT. Translation gives CASSSGTSGATDTQYF.

The V gene is TRBV6-1, the J gene TRBJ1-2; the D is unclear. CDR3 length equals 12 residues. The V gene lost 6 bases and the J gene lost 5 bases, with 10 bases spanning the gap. CDR1 is MNHNS and CDR2 is SASEGT in the germline V gene. The CDR3 sequence is CASREGQYGYTF. The DNA of the CDR3 is TGTGCCAGCAGGGAGGGCCAGTATGGCTACACCTTC.

This clone showed up just a few times. The rearrangement joins TRBV4-3 to TRBJ2-1, with a weak D call TRBD2 (6 bases). Per germline, CDR1 LGHNA and CDR2 YSLEER. The CDR3 loop spans 14 amino acids. V was cut by 5 bases and J by 3 bases, with 11 bases left in between. The CDR3 loop reads CASSAGGVYNEQFF. In DNA, the CDR3 is TGCGCCAGCAGCGCGGGCGGGGTCTACAATGAGCAGTTCTTC.

This clone was observed a single time. The chain couples TRBV28 to TRBJ1-2; a weak D match, TRBD1 (6 bases). This CDR3 region has 15 residues. Trimming shortened V by 6 bases and J by 6 bases, and 20 bases separated the two germline ends. Germline V CDR1 and CDR2: MDHEN, SYDVKM. This CDR3 reads CASRTPAGTLDGYTF. CDR3 nucleotides: TGTGCCAGCAGGACCCCCGCCGGGACACTTGATGGCTACACCTTC.

The chain uses TRBV27 and TRBJ1-1, with 7 bases identical to TRBD1. CDR3 size: 13 residues. Germline V gene data show CDR1 as MNHEY and CDR2 as SMNVEV (reference sequence). With 6 bases clipped from V and 7 bases from J, the junction kept 8 bases outside the gene matches. The CDR3 DNA follows: TGTGCCAGCAGCCTCGACAGGGACGTTGAAGCTTTCTTT. This translates into CASSLDRDVEAFF.

V and J are TRBV28 and TRBJ2-7; D unclear. The CDR3 contains 14 residues. Germline lookup yields CDR1 MDHEN and CDR2 SYDVKM. Trimming cost V 3 bases and J 2 bases, with 11 bases left between them. The CDR3 nucleotides are TGTGCCAGCAGTTTCGTGGGCAGCACCTACGAGCAGTACTTC. Translated: CASSFVGSTYEQYF.

The sample holds one count of this clone. The J gene is TRBJ2-4, the V gene TRBV4-1; no clear D gene. The CDR3 totals 15 residues. Germline CDR1 MGHRA, CDR2 YSYEKL. The V end was cut by 2 bases, the J end by 5 bases, with 13 bases between. The CDR3 nucleotides are TGCGCCAGCAGCCAATTGCGCACTAAGGAAAACATTCAGTACTTC. Encoded protein: CASSQLRTKENIQYF.

A single count supports this clone. The chain has TRBV10-1 and TRBJ2-3; 10 nucleotides align to TRBD2. V lost 5 bases to trimming and J lost 1 base; unmatched junction nucleotides: 3. This CDR3 has 15 amino acids. CDR1 and CDR2 (germline): WNHNN, SYGVQD (reference sequence). The CDR3 spells CASSYLAGGTDTQYF. The CDR3 coding sequence is TGCGCCAGCAGTTATCTAGCGGGAGGCACAGATACGCAGTATTTT.

This sequence joins TRBV5-4 and TRBJ2-7, with D uncertain. Germline CDR1 is SGHNT and CDR2 is YYREEE (reference sequence). Trimming left V 0 bases short and J 2 bases short, with 6 bases between. The CDR3 extends over 13 amino acids. CDR3 nucleotide sequence: TGTGCCAGCAGCTTGGGGGCCCCCTACGAGCAGTACTTC. Translating it yields CASSLGAPYEQYF.

The chain recombines TRBV25-1 with TRBJ2-7, with 11 bases aligning to TRBD1. V shed 7 bases, J shed 7 bases, and the junction held 9 bases outside the gene matches. CDR3 length: 14 amino acids. Germline V CDR1 and CDR2: MGHDK, SYGVNS. The chain's CDR3 is CASTSGQGAQEQYF. CDR3 sequence (DNA): TGTGCCAGCACCTCAGGACAGGGGGCCCAAGAGCAGTACTTC.

The rearrangement links TRBV27 to TRBJ1-5; D unresolved. The CDR3 spans 13 residues. Trimming pared 6 bases from V and 7 bases from J, leaving 13 bases between. Germline lookup yields CDR1 MNHEY and CDR2 SMNVEV (reference sequence). The DNA for the CDR3 is TGTGCCAGCAGCGGGGAGCCTGAGCAGCCCCAGCATTTT. It translates to CASSGEPEQPQHF.

This chain joins TRBV5-4 and TRBJ1-3; 11 nucleotides line up with TRBD1. The germline V gene encodes CDR1 SGHNT and CDR2 YYREEE (reference sequence). V dropped 4 bases and J dropped 2; count of bases not matched to a gene: 2. The CDR3 is 15 residues long. CDR3 in DNA: TGTGCCAGCAGCCCGGACAGGGGGCCTGGAAACACCATATATTTT. Encoded protein: CASSPDRGPGNTIYF.

This clone is a singleton in its sample. This sequence joins TRBV7-2 and TRBJ2-7; possibly TRBD1 for D (5 bases). Germline CDR1 and CDR2: SGHTA and FQGNSA. CDR3 size: 13 residues. V lost 3 bases and J lost 3, with 9 bases in between. CDR3 bases: TGTGCCAGCAGCTTTGACAGATTCTACGAGCAGTACTTC. Amino acid sequence: CASSFDRFYEQYF. Together with reference TRBV7-2 and TRBJ2-7, the CDR3 gives the full variable domain: GAGVSQSPSNKVTEKGKDVELRCDPISGHTALYWYRQSLGQGLEFLIYFQGNSAPDKSGLPSDRFSAERTGGSVSTLTIQRTQQEDSAVYLCASSFDRFYEQYFGPGTRLTVT.

V and J are TRBV18 and TRBJ1-1; unclear D gene. CDR1 is KGHSH and CDR2 is LQKENI in the germline V gene. The V end was cut by 2 bases, the J end by 0 bases, with 4 bases between. The CDR3 extends over 13 amino acids. CDR3 region: CASSPELNTEAFF. The CDR3 nucleotides are TGTGCCAGCTCACCAGAGTTGAACACTGAAGCTTTCTTT. Full variable domain (outside the CDR3, taken from reference TRBV18 and TRBJ1-1): NAGVMQNPRHLVRRRGQEARLRCSPMKGHSHVYWYRQLPEEGLKFMVYLQKENIIDESGMPKERFSAEFPKEGPSILRIQQVVRGDSAAYFCASSPELNTEAFFGQGTRLTVV.

By frequency in the sample, this clone is medium-sized. The V call is TRBV12-5, the J call TRBJ1-5; no firm D call. The length of the CDR3 is 15 residues. Germline CDR1 LGHNT, CDR2 FRNRAP. The V end was cut by 1 base, the J end by 1 base, with 8 bases between. The CDR3: CASGLGTSSNQPQHF. Written as DNA, the CDR3 is TGTGCTAGTGGTTTGGGCACGAGCAGCAATCAGCCCCAGCATTTT.